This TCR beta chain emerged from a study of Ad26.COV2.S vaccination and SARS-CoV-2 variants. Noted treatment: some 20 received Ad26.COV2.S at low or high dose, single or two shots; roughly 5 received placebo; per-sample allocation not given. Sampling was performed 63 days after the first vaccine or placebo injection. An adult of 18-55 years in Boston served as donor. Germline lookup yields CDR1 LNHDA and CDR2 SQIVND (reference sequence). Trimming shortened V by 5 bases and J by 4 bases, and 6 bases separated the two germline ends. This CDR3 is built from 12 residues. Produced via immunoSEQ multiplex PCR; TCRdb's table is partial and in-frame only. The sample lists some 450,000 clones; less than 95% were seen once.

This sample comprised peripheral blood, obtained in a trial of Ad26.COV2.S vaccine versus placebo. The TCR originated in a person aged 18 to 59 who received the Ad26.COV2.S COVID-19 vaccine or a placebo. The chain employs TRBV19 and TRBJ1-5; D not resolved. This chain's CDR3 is CASSELNQPQHF. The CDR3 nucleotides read TGTGCCAGTAGTGAGTTAAATCAGCCCCAGCATTTT.